The next 20 T cell receptor beta chains were all read from a single sample in a study of shared clonotypes between healthy human individuals. It was CD45RO-negative cells, positively selected for CCR7, that made up naive CD8 cells, with terminally differentiated effector memory CD45RA+ cells excluded. Clones were read by immunoSEQ multiplex PCR, and TCRdb kept only the in-frame ones, dropping some. This sample has a few hundred thousand clones, with 95% found just once. What was sequenced was naive CD8+ T cells sorted from blood. The receptors were gathered from a woman aged 25 to 39 in good health.

This clone has only one observation. The chain combines TRBV2 with TRBJ2-2; 7 bases are shared with TRBD2. The CDR3 sequence is 17 residues long. Trimming cost V 7 bases and J 2 bases; bases outside gene matches: 13. CDR1 is SNHLY, CDR2 FYNNEI, per germline. CDR3 bases: TGTGCCAGCACTGGACTAGTACTTACAAAAAACACCGGGGAGCTGTTTTTT. Its protein product is CASTGLVLTKNTGELFF.

The genes are TRBV27 and TRBJ1-6, with D possibly TRBD1 on 5 matching bases. Germline CDR1 is MNHEY and CDR2 is SMNVEV (reference sequence). The CDR3 has 14 amino acids. Trimming removed 4 bases at V and 7 bases at J, with 11 bases between. CDR3 nucleotide sequence: TGTGCCAGCAGTTGGGGCCAGGGAAATTCACCCCTCCACTTT. Encoded protein: CASSWGQGNSPLHF.

The chain joins TRBV5-8 to TRBJ2-5; D is possibly TRBD1 (5 bases). Trimming pared 0 bases from V and 7 bases from J, leaving 10 bases between. The length of the CDR3 is 13 residues. Germline assignment: CDR1 SGHTS and CDR2 YDEGEE. The chain's CDR3 is CASSLGRVATQYF. CDR3 DNA: TGTGCCAGCAGCTTGGGCAGGGTAGCGACCCAGTACTTC. The variable domain in full, with the rest retrieved from reference TRBV5-8 and TRBJ2-5, is EAGVTQSPTHLIKTRGQQATLRCSPISGHTSVYWYQQALGLGLQFLLWYDEGEERNRGNFPPRFSGRQFPNYSSELNVNALELEDSALYLCASSLGRVATQYFGPGTRLLVL.

This chain links TRBV19 with TRBJ2-2; TRBD2 might be the D (5 bases). Germline V gene sequence: CDR1 LNHDA, CDR2 SQIVND (reference sequence). V was pared by 0 bases and J by 4 bases, with 9 bases between. This CDR3 is 15 amino acids long. The CDR3 DNA reads as TGTGCCAGTAGTATAGATCTGGAGGCCACCGGGGAGCTGTTTTTT. This encodes CASSIDLEATGELFF.

V is TRBV6-5 and J is TRBJ1-3; the D is unclear. The CDR3 runs 14 residues. Deletions cut 6 bases from V and 0 bases from J, with 9 bases between. Germline CDR1 is MNHEY and CDR2 is SVGAGI. The CDR3 sequence is CASSPSYSGNTIYF. The CDR3 DNA follows: TGTGCCAGCAGCCCTTCCTACTCTGGAAACACCATATATTTT.

J is TRBJ2-1 and V is TRBV29-1, with 10 bases identical to TRBD2. Germline loops: CDR1 SQVTM, CDR2 ANQGSEA. The CDR3 covers 14 residues. V was clipped by 6 bases and J by 10 bases; unmatched bases: 12. The CDR3 DNA follows: TGCAGCGTCTCGGCCCACCTAGCGGGAGCAGAGCAGTTCTTC. Its translation is CSVSAHLAGAEQFF.

As concerns this clone: Within the sample, other DNA sequences also encode this same CDR3. The rearrangement uses TRBV28 and TRBJ1-5; no firm D call. CDR1 is MDHEN and CDR2 is SYDVKM in the germline V gene. The CDR3 covers 12 residues. V was cut by 3 bases and J by 4 bases, with 4 bases left in between. The CDR3 loop reads CASSFSNQPQHF. The CDR3 DNA follows: TGTGCCAGCAGTTTCTCAAATCAGCCCCAGCATTTT.

The CDR3 bases are TGTGCCAGCAGCCCAACAGGGGGGGGCTACACTGAAGCTTTCTTT. Translating it yields CASSPTGGGYTEAFF. V is TRBV27 and J is TRBJ1-1, with 8 bases that match TRBD1. The germline CDR1 and CDR2 sequences are MNHEY and SMNVEV (reference sequence). The V and J ends lost 6 bases and 3 bases, in that order; junction bases with no gene match: 9. This CDR3 is built from 15 residues.

The chain combines TRBV7-8 with TRBJ2-4; D unclear. The CDR3 covers 14 residues. The germline gives CDR1 SGHVS, CDR2 FQNEAQ. Between the trimmed V and J ends, which lost 1 base and 5 bases, there was a span of 9 bases. In nucleotides, the CDR3 is TGTGCCAGCAGCTTAGGGGTTTTCGAAAACATTCAGTACTTC. Its translation: CASSLGVFENIQYF.

This clone was seen just once. V and J are TRBV7-9 and TRBJ2-7; 12 bases match TRBD1. The trim removed 6 bases at V and 7 bases at J, leaving 7 bases unmatched. There are 14 residues in the CDR3. Looked up from germline, CDR1 is SEHNR and CDR2 is FQNEAQ (reference sequence). The CDR3 bases are TGTGCCAGCAGTGGGGGACAGGGGGCGCGAGAGCAGTACTTC. Amino acids: CASSGGQGAREQYF. Full variable domain (rest looked up from reference TRBV7-9 and TRBJ2-7): DTGVSQNPRHKITKRGQNVTFRCDPISEHNRLYWYRQTLGQGPEFLTYFQNEAQLEKSRLLSDRFSAERPKGSFSTLEIQRTEQGDSAMYLCASSGGQGAREQYFGPGTRLTVT.

The chain has TRBV5-1 and TRBJ2-3; 9 bases are shared with TRBD2. There are 16 residues in the CDR3. J gave up 6 bases and V 0 bases, and 8 bases lay outside the gene matches. Germline V CDR1 and CDR2: SGHRS, YFSETQ. CDR3 region: CASSLGLAAPRDTQYF. The CDR3 region has the DNA TGCGCCAGCAGCTTGGGACTAGCGGCCCCCAGGGATACGCAGTATTTT.

The CDR3 DNA reads TGTGCCAGCAAGGAGGGGGAAATCGAAAAACTGTTTTTT. Amino acid sequence: CASKEGEIEKLFF. The J gene is TRBJ1-4, the V gene TRBV2; tentative D call: TRBD1 (6 bases). Trimming removed 7 bases from V and 8 bases from J, with 14 bases in between. The CDR3 is 13 amino acids. Per the germline V gene, CDR1 is SNHLY and CDR2 is FYNNEI.

The V call is TRBV28, the J call TRBJ2-3; 7 bases match TRBD2. The CDR3 contains 16 residues. Germline lookup yields CDR1 MDHEN and CDR2 SYDVKM. V lost 1 base to trimming and J lost 6 bases; unmatched junction nucleotides: 10. The chain's CDR3 is CASSLFTGGGKDTQYF. DNA for the CDR3: TGTGCCAGCAGTTTATTTACGGGGGGTGGGAAGGATACGCAGTATTTT. Based on the CDR3 plus reference TRBV28 and TRBJ2-3, the full variable domain is DVKVTQSSRYLVKRTGEKVFLECVQDMDHENMFWYRQDPGLGLRLIYFSYDVKMKEKGDIPEGYSVSREKKERFSLILESASTNQTSMYLCASSLFTGGGKDTQYFGPGTRLTVL.

The gene calls are TRBV28 and TRBJ1-1; perhaps TRBD1 as D (6 bases). Germline loops: CDR1 MDHEN, CDR2 SYDVKM. The CDR3 runs 20 residues. Between the trimmed V and J ends, which lost 3 bases and 0 bases, there was a span of 26 bases. Written as DNA, the CDR3 is TGTGCCAGCAGTTTTGGAGGGGGATTCCCCGGGACACTAATGAACACTGAAGCTTTCTTT. It yields the protein CASSFGGGFPGTLMNTEAFF. Complete variable domain (other parts from reference TRBV28 and TRBJ1-1): DVKVTQSSRYLVKRTGEKVFLECVQDMDHENMFWYRQDPGLGLRLIYFSYDVKMKEKGDIPEGYSVSREKKERFSLILESASTNQTSMYLCASSFGGGFPGTLMNTEAFFGQGTRLTVV.

The chain uses TRBV7-9 and TRBJ2-1; D is possibly TRBD2 (5 bases). Germline V gives CDR1 SEHNR, CDR2 FQNEAQ (reference sequence). V lost 5 bases and J lost 16, with 18 bases in between. CDR3 length: 12 amino acids. The CDR3 loop is CASSPPLERKFF. For the CDR3, the DNA is TGTGCCAGCAGCCCGCCACTCGAGCGGAAATTCTTC.

V is TRBV6-1 and J is TRBJ2-7; the D gene is possibly TRBD2 (5 bases). Germline CDR1 and CDR2: MNHNS and SASEGT. The CDR3 extends over 12 amino acids. Trimming cost V 2 bases and J 7 bases, with 9 bases left between them. DNA of the CDR3: TGTGCCAGCAGTGAAACCGGGAATGAGCAGTACTTC. This gives the protein CASSETGNEQYF.

The V call is TRBV9, the J call TRBJ2-7, with 11 bases that match TRBD2. The CDR3 has 14 amino acids. Losses at the gene ends were 3 bases for V and 7 bases for J; bases not matched to a gene: 6. Germline CDR1 and CDR2: SGDLS and YYNGEE. The CDR3 region has the DNA TGTGCCAGCAGCGGTACTAGCGGGAGCGCTGAGCAGTACTTC. Translation gives CASSGTSGSAEQYF.

The chain uses TRBV6-1 and TRBJ1-4; D is possibly TRBD1 (5 bases). The CDR3 contains 14 residues. Germline V gene data show CDR1 as MNHNS and CDR2 as SASEGT. V was trimmed by 2 bases and J by 7 bases, leaving 11 bases between them. CDR3 sequence: CASSELGAGEKLFF. The DNA of the CDR3 is TGTGCCAGCAGTGAACTAGGGGCAGGTGAAAAACTGTTTTTT.

The chain's CDR3 is CASSWGQGASGANVLTF. The CDR3 bases are TGTGCCAGCAGCTGGGGACAGGGGGCTTCTGGGGCCAACGTCCTGACTTTC. This chain connects TRBV7-9 to TRBJ2-6; 12 positions match TRBD1. CDR3 size: 17 residues. The ends lost 4 bases at V and 1 base at J; junction bases unmatched: 2. The germline gives CDR1 SEHNR, CDR2 FQNEAQ (reference sequence).

This clone appeared once. The gene calls are TRBV4-1 and TRBJ2-3, with D unresolved. The germline CDR1 and CDR2 sequences are MGHRA and YSYEKL. Trimming cost V 1 base and J 6 bases, with 14 bases left between them. The CDR3 contains 15 residues. The CDR3 loop is CASSQGLARGDTQYF. CDR3 nucleotide sequence: TGCGCCAGCAGCCAAGGCCTGGCGCGTGGGGATACGCAGTATTTT.